One sample yielded the 4 T cell receptor beta chains listed below, sequenced in a study of control samples from healthy donors and cancer patients. Only in-frame clones appear in the TCRdb table, and some are missing; sequencing was by immunoSEQ multiplex PCR. The sample consists of about 220,000 clones, roughly 94% of them appearing once. The sequencing input was blood. The receptors shown here come from a man over 45 in good health.

The gene calls are TRBV6-5 and TRBJ1-2, with 8 bases that match TRBD1. V dropped 5 bases and J dropped 3; count of bases not matched to a gene: 5. The CDR3 is made up of 14 amino acids. In germline, CDR1 is MNHEY, CDR2 SVGAGI. The CDR3 spells CASSPLDRDYGYTF. CDR3 bases: TGTGCCAGCAGTCCACTGGACAGGGACTATGGCTACACCTTC.

CDR3 amino acids: CASRPYSDFPNTEAFF. The CDR3 DNA reads TGTGCCAGCAGACCTTACTCGGACTTCCCGAACACTGAAGCTTTCTTT. The chain has TRBV6-6 and TRBJ1-1; D is unclear. V shed 6 bases and J shed 1 base, with 18 bases lying between them. The CDR3 has 16 residues. Per the germline V gene, CDR1 is MNHNY and CDR2 is SVGAGI (reference sequence).

This chain connects TRBV24-1 to TRBJ2-2; D tentatively reads TRBD1 or TRBD2 (6 bases each). Deletions cut 2 bases from V and 6 bases from J, with 15 bases between. CDR1 and CDR2 (germline): KGHDR, SFDVKD. This CDR3 is 16 amino acids long. CDR3 protein: CATSDWGAGGAGELFF. The CDR3 DNA is TGTGCCACCAGTGATTGGGGGGCCGGGGGAGCCGGGGAGCTGTTTTTT.

V gene TRBV7-2 combines with J gene TRBJ2-2, with D tentatively TRBD2 (7 bases). Germline values: CDR1 SGHTA, CDR2 FQGNSA. The V gene lost 4 bases and the J gene lost 3 bases, with 15 bases spanning the gap. The CDR3 covers 16 residues. CDR3 in amino acids: CASSSPGGGDTGELFF. The DNA for the CDR3 is TGTGCCAGCAGCTCCCCCGGCGGGGGCGACACCGGGGAGCTGTTTTTT.